This T cell receptor beta chain was identified in a study of shared clonotypes between healthy human individuals. Study-wide background: Researchers assigned three CD4 naive, three CD4 memory, two CD8 naive and one CD8 memory plate to each donor. Broader study findings: The study generally estimated greater richness for naive than memory subsets.

It was CD45RO-negative cells, positively selected for CCR7, that made up naive CD8 cells, with terminally differentiated effector memory CD45RA+ cells excluded. Trimming left V 7 bases short and J 4 bases short, with 11 bases between. The CDR3 consists of 12 residues. Germline lookup yields CDR1 LGHNT and CDR2 FRNRAP. Each subset's genomic DNA was shared equally among a number of immunoSEQ plates. TCRdb's copy holds only in-frame clones and misses some; the assay was immunoSEQ multiplex PCR. The data contain more than 550,000 clones, about 90% of them singletons. A word on this clone: Its antigen remains unknown.

This TCR derives from a young man in good health. The rearrangement uses TRBV12-5 and TRBJ2-7; no clear D. The sequencing input was naive CD8+ T cells sorted from blood. CDR3 residues: CASAPESYEQYF. In DNA, the CDR3 is TGTGCTAGTGCCCCCGAGTCGTACGAGCAGTACTTC.